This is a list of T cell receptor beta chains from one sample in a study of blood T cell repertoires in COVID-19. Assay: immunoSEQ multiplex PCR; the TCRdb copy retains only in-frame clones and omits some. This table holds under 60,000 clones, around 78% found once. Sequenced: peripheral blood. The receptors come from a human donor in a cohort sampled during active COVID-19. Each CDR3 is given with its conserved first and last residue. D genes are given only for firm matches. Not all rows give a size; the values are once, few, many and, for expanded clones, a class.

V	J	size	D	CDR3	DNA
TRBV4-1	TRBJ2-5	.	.	CASSRDRGAGGGETQYF	TGCGCCAGCAGCCGAGACAGGGGGGCGGGAGGCGGAGAGACCCAGTACTTC
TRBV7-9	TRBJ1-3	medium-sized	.	CASSPPETVVLGDTIYF	TGTGCCAGCAGCCCACCGGAGACGGTGGTTCTAGGAGACACCATATATTTT
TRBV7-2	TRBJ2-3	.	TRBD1	CASSLAGDSRTDTQYF	TGTGCCAGCAGCTTAGCTGGGGACAGCCGCACAGATACGCAGTATTTT
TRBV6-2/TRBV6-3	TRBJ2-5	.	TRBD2	CASSYSGLVETQYF	TGTGCCAGCAGTTACTCCGGACTAGTGGAGACCCAGTACTTC
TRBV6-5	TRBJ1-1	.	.	CASSYNRDGKAFF	TGTGCCAGCAGTTATAACAGGGACGGAAAAGCTTTCTTT
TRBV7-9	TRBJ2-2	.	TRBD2	CASSRLAGTTGELFF	TGTGCCAGCAGCCGACTAGCGGGGACCACCGGGGAGCTGTTTTTT
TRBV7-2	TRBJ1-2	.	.	CASSDRGPQGRRGYTF	TGTGCCAGCAGCGATCGGGGACCTCAGGGGCGTCGGGGCTACACCTTC
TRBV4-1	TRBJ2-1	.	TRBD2	CASQRDLYNEQFF	TGCGCCAGCCAGCGGGACTTATACAATGAGCAGTTCTTC
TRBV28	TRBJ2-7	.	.	CASSGGSGYEQYF	TGTGCCAGCAGTGGAGGGTCTGGCTACGAGCAGTACTTC
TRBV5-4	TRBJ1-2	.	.	CASSLLPGDNYGYTF	TGTGCCAGCAGCTTGTTACCGGGAGACAACTATGGCTACACCTTC
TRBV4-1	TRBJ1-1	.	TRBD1	CASSRGTGDTEAFF	TGCGCCAGCAGCCGCGGGACAGGGGACACTGAAGCTTTCTTT
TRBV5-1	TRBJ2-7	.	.	CASSLGGFYDEQYF	TGCGCCAGCAGCTTGGGCGGGTTTTATGACGAGCAGTACTTC
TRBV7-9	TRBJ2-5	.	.	CASSLTGEETQYF	TGTGCCAGCAGCTTAACGGGAGAAGAGACCCAGTACTTC
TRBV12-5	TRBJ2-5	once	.	CASAPGKTQYF	TGTGCTAGTGCTCCGGGGAAGACCCAGTACTTC
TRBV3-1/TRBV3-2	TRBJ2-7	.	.	CASSQATSEQYF	TGTGCCAGCAGCCAAGCAACCAGCGAGCAGTACTTC
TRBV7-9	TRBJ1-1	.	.	CASSLRQGGDTEAFF	TGTGCCAGCAGCTTACGCCAGGGAGGGGACACTGAAGCTTTCTTT
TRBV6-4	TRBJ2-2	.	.	CASSENFGVSGELFF	TGTGCCAGCAGTGAAAACTTTGGTGTGAGTGGGGAGCTGTTTTTT
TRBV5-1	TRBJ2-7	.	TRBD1	CASYPMRQGPYEQYF	TGCGCCAGCTACCCGATGAGACAGGGACCGTACGAGCAGTACTTC